The T cell receptor beta chain under discussion was sequenced for a study of T cell responses to AZD1222 COVID-19 vaccine. Study results and limitations: Spike as a whole was targeted by vaccine-associated CD4 TCRs, dominant at 160-218 and 743-854.

Only in-frame clones appear in the TCRdb table, and some are missing; sequencing was by immunoSEQ multiplex PCR. The repertoire holds 200,000 to 250,000 clones, with roughly 91% as singletons. J was trimmed by 2 bases and V by 3 bases; bases with no gene match: 2. CDR1 SGHRS and CDR2 YFSETQ come from the germline V gene. The CDR3 extends over 15 amino acids. A remark on this clone: Its antigen is not identified.

Here the sequenced sample was peripheral blood, taken on day 0 of MenACWY control vaccination. The genes are TRBV5-1 and TRBJ2-7, with 13 bases fitting TRBD2. This TCR came from an adult in good health. The CDR3 region has the DNA TGCGCCAGCAGCTCCGGACTAGCGGGGGCCTACGAGCAGTACTTC. Its protein product is CASSSGLAGAYEQYF.